One and the same sample provided the 3 T cell receptor beta chains below, sequenced in a study of TIL therapy for anti-PD-1-resistant metastatic lung cancer. This was the immunoSEQ v3 assay. Only in-frame clones appear in the TCRdb table, and some are missing; sequencing was by immunoSEQ multiplex PCR. The data show more than 50,000 clones, over 75% seen once. Time point in this sample: pre-treatment sample, taken before nivolumab and TIL therapy. The sample in question was blood, obtained at baseline. Source of these receptors: a person aged 25 to 85 with non-small cell lung cancer.

The chain joins TRBV27 to TRBJ1-1; a possible D gene is TRBD1 (6 bases). The CDR3 runs 14 residues. Trimming took off 3 bases at V and 0 bases at J, with 8 bases between the two ends. Germline V gene data show CDR1 as MNHEY and CDR2 as SMNVEV (reference sequence). This CDR3 reads CASSFRGVNTEAFF. The CDR3 coding sequence is TGTGCCAGCAGTTTTAGGGGGGTGAACACTGAAGCTTTCTTT.

This chain connects TRBV2 to TRBJ1-6; 7 bases fit TRBD1. The CDR3 totals 16 residues. J was trimmed by 5 bases and V by 2 bases; bases with no gene match: 6. CDR1 and CDR2 (germline): SNHLY, FYNNEI. Here the CDR3 DNA reads TGTGCCAGCAGTGAATTAGGGGGCCCTGATAATTCACCCCTCCACTTT. This gives the protein CASSELGGPDNSPLHF.

The V call is TRBV6-6, the J call TRBJ2-7; D call uncertain. In germline, CDR1 is MNHNY, CDR2 SVGAGI (reference sequence). V lost 6 bases, J lost 1 base, and 7 bases lay in between. The CDR3 covers 12 residues. The CDR3 coding sequence is TGTGCCAGCAGCGATGTGTCCTACGAGCAGTACTTC. Its translation: CASSDVSYEQYF.